The rows below give T cell receptor beta chains drawn from one sample of a study of cytomegalovirus exposure and HLA in healthy donors. The table came from immunoSEQ multiplex PCR; TCRdb's copy has only in-frame clones and leaves some out. The profile shows about 180,000 clones, around 80% of them singletons. Source material: PBMCs. The receptors here all came from a young woman in good health and CMV-seronegative. The CDR3 runs from the conserved cysteine through the conserved F or W. The D gene is left open where the match is weak. Some rows mark clone size as missing; the rest say once, few, many or name a class of expanded clone.

clone size	V gene	D gene	J gene	CDR3 protein	CDR3 DNA
NA	TRBV7-9	NA	TRBJ1-4	CASSLLGGAEKLFF	TGTGCCAGCAGCTTGCTGGGGGGAGCGGAAAAACTGTTTTTT
NA	TRBV7-9	TRBD2	TRBJ2-7	CASSPATSGGSYEQYF	TGTGCCAGCAGCCCGGCGACTAGCGGGGGGTCCTACGAGCAGTACTTC
NA	TRBV7-2	NA	TRBJ2-7	CASSLDYRLEQYF	TGTGCCAGCAGCTTAGACTACCGCTTGGAGCAGTACTTC
few	TRBV7-9	NA	TRBJ2-7	CASSLSGLGYEQYF	TGTGCCAGCAGCTTGAGCGGGTTGGGCTACGAGCAGTACTTC
NA	TRBV2	NA	TRBJ2-7	CASSPVYEQYF	TGTGCCAGCAGTCCCGTATACGAGCAGTACTTC
NA	TRBV7-9	TRBD1	TRBJ2-2	CASSPRRKTGALGTGELFF	TGTGCCAGCAGCCCCCGAAGGAAGACAGGGGCTCTAGGGACCGGGGAGCTGTTTTTT
NA	TRBV7-9	NA	TRBJ2-2	CASSGRTDTGELFF	TGTGCCAGCAGCGGACGGACAGACACCGGGGAGCTGTTTTTT
NA	TRBV7-6	NA	TRBJ2-1	CASSRTGLYNEQFF	TGTGCCAGCAGCCGGACCGGACTGTACAATGAGCAGTTCTTC
NA	TRBV6-6	NA	TRBJ1-4	CASSSHSDNEKLFF	TGTGCCAGCAGTTCCCACAGTGATAATGAAAAACTGTTTTTT
NA	TRBV7-3	NA	TRBJ2-1	CASSLNGVREIANEQFF	TGTGCCAGCAGCTTAAATGGAGTACGGGAGATTGCAAATGAGCAGTTCTTC
NA	TRBV23-1	TRBD1	TRBJ2-7	CASSQFFGQGDMAGGSYEQYF	TGCGCCAGCAGTCAATTTTTCGGACAGGGAGATATGGCAGGTGGTTCCTACGAGCAGTACTTC
NA	TRBV11-2	TRBD2	TRBJ2-7	CASSSSGVRTYEQYF	TGTGCCAGCAGCTCGAGCGGGGTACGTACCTACGAGCAGTACTTC
NA	TRBV11-2	NA	TRBJ2-7	CASSFRGAYEQYF	TGTGCCAGCAGCTTTCGGGGGGCGTACGAGCAGTACTTC
NA	TRBV9	NA	TRBJ1-6	CASSVGGGNSPLHF	TGTGCCAGCAGCGTAGGGGGGGGCAATTCACCCCTCCACTTT
NA	TRBV5-1	TRBD2	TRBJ2-3	CASRTLAGGTDTQYF	TGCGCCAGCAGAACCCTCGCGGGAGGCACAGATACGCAGTATTTT
NA	TRBV7-2	TRBD1	TRBJ1-5	CASSFGTGGNQPQHF	TGTGCCAGCAGCTTCGGGACAGGGGGGAACCAGCCCCAGCATTTT
NA	TRBV7-9	TRBD1	TRBJ2-2	CASSPPTGPPGELFF	TGTGCCAGCAGCCCACCGACAGGGCCCCCCGGGGAGCTGTTTTTT
NA	TRBV5-6	NA	TRBJ2-1	CASSLGGRYSYNEQFF	TGTGCCAGCAGCTTGGGTGGGAGGTACTCCTACAATGAGCAGTTCTTC
once	TRBV7-3	TRBD2	TRBJ2-3	CASSSLAGAGRDTQYF	TGTGCCAGCAGCTCACTAGCGGGAGCGGGGAGAGATACGCAGTATTTT
NA	TRBV28	NA	TRBJ2-7	CASSYRVEQYF	TGTGCCAGCAGTTACAGGGTCGAGCAGTACTTC
NA	TRBV10-3	NA	TRBJ2-5	CATSATGEETQYF	TGTGCCACCTCAGCGACGGGAGAAGAGACCCAGTACTTC
NA	TRBV27	NA	TRBJ2-6	CASTRSSGANGLTF	TGTGCCAGCACTAGGAGTTCTGGGGCCAACGGCCTGACTTTC
once	TRBV11-2	NA	TRBJ2-6	CASSLGSGANGLTF	TGTGCCAGCAGCTTAGGCTCTGGGGCCAACGGCCTGACTTTC
NA	TRBV4-1	TRBD1	TRBJ2-1	CASSQGTRGLTKFF	TGCGCCAGCAGCCAAGGGACCAGGGGGCTGACGAAGTTCTTC
NA	TRBV23-1	NA	TRBJ1-5	CASQTVFNQPQHF	TGCGCCAGCCAGACAGTTTTCAATCAGCCCCAGCATTTT
few	TRBV9	NA	TRBJ2-7	CASSLGGLGSYEQYF	TGTGCCAGCAGCCTGGGGGGGCTGGGCTCCTACGAGCAGTACTTC
NA	TRBV2	TRBD2	TRBJ2-7	CASSSSGGDEQYF	TGTGCCAGCAGTTCTAGCGGGGGGGACGAGCAGTACTTC
few	TRBV27	TRBD2	TRBJ2-7	CASSLRLAAYEQYF	TGTGCCAGCAGTTTAAGACTAGCGGCTTACGAGCAGTACTTC
NA	TRBV2	TRBD2	TRBJ2-3	CASNGGATDTQYF	TGTGCCAGCAACGGGGGGGCGACAGATACGCAGTATTTT
NA	TRBV5-1	NA	TRBJ1-4	CASSTDPGNEKLFF	TGCGCCAGCAGCACGGACCCGGGGAATGAAAAACTGTTTTTT
NA	TRBV19	NA	TRBJ1-3	CASTPTLSSGNTIYF	TGTGCCAGTACCCCGACATTGAGTTCCGGAAACACCATATATTTT
NA	TRBV5-6	TRBD1	TRBJ1-1	CASSLVQGAAEAFF	TGTGCCAGCAGCTTGGTACAGGGGGCTGCTGAAGCTTTCTTT
NA	TRBV5-8	TRBD1	TRBJ2-4	CASSWGTGTLLAKNIQYF	TGTGCCAGCAGCTGGGGGACAGGTACCCTTCTAGCCAAAAACATTCAGTACTTC
NA	TRBV9	TRBD1	TRBJ1-4	CASSADRVGEKLFF	TGTGCCAGCAGCGCGGACAGGGTTGGTGAAAAACTGTTTTTT
NA	TRBV7-9	NA	TRBJ2-5	CSSSFIETQYF	TGTTCCAGCAGCTTCATAGAGACCCAGTACTTC
NA	TRBV2	NA	TRBJ2-2	CASSVVGAGTGELFF	TGTGCCAGCAGTGTCGTGGGGGCGGGCACCGGGGAGCTGTTTTTT
once	TRBV7-2	TRBD2	TRBJ2-7	CASSLEAGASYEQYF	TGTGCCAGCAGCTTAGAAGCGGGGGCGTCCTACGAGCAGTACTTC
NA	TRBV7-9	TRBD1	TRBJ1-5	CSSSLGTGGGQPQHF	TGTTCCAGCAGCTTAGGGACAGGGGGAGGTCAGCCCCAGCATTTT
once	TRBV10-1	NA	TRBJ2-3	CASSMVPGATDTQYF	TGCGCCAGCAGTATGGTGCCAGGGGCAACAGATACGCAGTATTTT
NA	TRBV11-2	TRBD2	TRBJ2-7	CASSLVLAGNYERYF	TGTGCCAGCAGCTTAGTACTAGCGGGAAACTACGAGCGGTACTTC
few	TRBV5-4	TRBD2	TRBJ2-5	CASRPGGIKETQYF	TGTGCCAGCAGACCCGGGGGGATAAAAGAGACCCAGTACTTC
NA	TRBV7-9	NA	TRBJ1-1	CAVPAEGVTDTEAFF	TGTGCCGTCCCCGCCGAGGGAGTTACGGACACTGAAGCTTTCTTT
NA	TRBV5-6	NA	TRBJ2-7	CASSPEAPGFHEQYF	TGTGCCAGCAGCCCGGAGGCTCCGGGGTTCCACGAGCAGTACTTC
NA	TRBV4-1	NA	TRBJ2-1	CASTQQGLNSYNEQFF	TGCGCCAGCACCCAGCAGGGCCTTAACTCCTACAATGAGCAGTTCTTC
NA	TRBV10-3	TRBD2	TRBJ2-7	CAISESLGAGREQYF	TGTGCCATCAGTGAGTCGTTAGGAGCGGGGCGGGAGCAGTACTTC